This record looks at one TCR beta chain sequence and its context. This clonotype was counted between two and nine times. Its antigen remains unidentified. Base quality data are lacking; no much larger clone is found one base away. The CDR3 runs 15 residues from the cysteine to the phenylalanine. Only the CDR3 portion is preserved as DNA: 45 bases, with reading frame beginning at the first base. The trim is 5 bases for V and 0 bases for J, with a gap of 13 bases between the germline ends. From a lookup of the germline V gene, CDR1 and CDR2 are KGHSH and LQKENI. The library relied on RACE. TCRdb lists the instrument as NextSeq 500. During library preparation, unique molecular identifiers were attached to individual cDNA molecules so that TCRs could be counted quantitatively and reproducibly. For every blood RNA sample, sequencing covered both the TCR alpha and TCR beta chains. The original pipeline was this. Samples had a median of about 96,000 TCRs, with a range from about 23,224 to 700,000. V, J and CDR3 annotation of the TCR reads was carried out using the Decombinator software suite. For the PS versus PT1 abundance plots, all samples were subsampled to the same number of TCRs (28,000). TCRs were defined as expanded if absent before sensitization and observed at least eight times at the 2-week time point. The raw public reads went through TCRdb reprocessing: fastp at Q25, MiXCR clone calling, in-frame beta chains kept. Rows are unified per CDR3 protein, each entry keeping the most common DNA and genes. The V and J calls reflect TCRdb's pipeline rather than the authors' work. The sample yields about 260,000 distinct CDR3 sequences; 7.5% to 10% were counted once. Of the sample, 2.3% falls within the top ten clones.

The sample comes from a study of human T cells and chemical hapten exposure listed by TCRdb under 2021. Study-wide context: For sensitization, 2% DPC in acetone was applied to a 2 cm by 2 cm area of upper inner arm skin. Throughout the study period of roughly five months, patients also received therapeutic DPC doses to the scalp every week. Patch testing was done on the upper back using Finn chambers containing 0.01% DPC, and results were scored after 6 days according to International Contact Dermatitis Research Group standards. Most of the patients in the cohort were female, and the cohort covered alopecia areata with under or over 50% scalp involvement, alopecia totalis and alopecia universalis. Libraries were pooled for sequencing, and variation in per-sample TCR yields was attributed mainly to small differences in library volumes within the pool. In alopecia patients, the study followed how the peripheral blood TCR repertoire changed in vivo over primary and secondary sensitization to diphenylcyclopropenone (DPC), a hapten. Blood was sampled from patients pre-sensitization (week 0) and at 2, 6 and about 24 weeks after DPC sensitization. Some 29 alopecia patients provided blood for TCR sequencing at one to four time points (pre-sensitization, 2, 6 and 24 weeks).

The paper's findings and limits, for the study overall: Alopecia, a presumed autoimmune disease, was present in all patients, so the immune response of the patients might differ from that of healthy individuals. After repeated subsampling, the strength of the expansion versus patch-test correlation and the threshold at which it became significant changed. The number of PT1 expanded TCRs positively correlated with patch test score, significant at thresholds 8, 16 and 32 but not 4. No change with DPC sensitization was found in the number of TCRs above 1 in 1000 frequency, and no evidence of global repertoire structure alterations was found. Compared with pre-sensitization or healthy control sets, expanded TCRs formed significantly more large CDR3 similarity clusters, which is consistent with antigen-driven responses.

This specimen's time point label, interpreted: pre-sensitization, week 0. The sample's treatment or condition label is to be understood as: therapeutic diphenylcyclopropenone sensitization with weekly scalp DPC. At each patch-test visit, blood was drawn before the patch test was applied. Patients were eligible if aged 18 to 70, diagnosed with alopecia and judged suitable for DPC therapy, and pregnant patients were excluded. Total RNA was isolated from unfractionated whole blood collected in Tempus Blood RNA tubes. The receptor chain draws on TRBV18 and TRBJ1-1; a confident D gene designation cannot be given. The sequences come from whole blood, collected in connection with sensitization to the hapten diphenylcyclopropenone (DPC). The sequence came from a woman aged 35 to 49 with alopecia areata. Some clones in this sample may be carry-over from other donors' samples. The nucleotide sequence reads TGTGCCAGCTCATCAGTCAGAAACATGAACACTGAAGCTTTCTTT. This translates into CASSSVRNMNTEAFF.